The 2 T cell receptor beta chains below all came from one sample that was sequenced in a study of cytomegalovirus exposure and HLA in healthy donors. Both 60 Vbeta primers and 13 Jbeta primers went into the PCR. Profiling relied on immunoSEQ multiplex PCR, and the TCRdb table lists in-frame clones only, not all of them. The sample consists of approximately 72,000 clones, roughly four fifths of them appearing once. Sequenced input: PBMCs. The receptors were sampled from a man younger than 35 in good health and CMV-seronegative.

This chain links TRBV19 with TRBJ2-7, with D maybe TRBD2 (6 bases). The CDR3 runs to 13 residues. The V gene's germline CDR1 is LNHDA and CDR2 SQIVND (reference sequence). With 6 bases removed from V and 7 bases from J, the gap between germline ends came to 16 bases. The DNA for the CDR3 is TGTGCCAGTAGCGGGAGTAGGGCGTGGGAGCAGTACTTC. Amino acids: CASSGSRAWEQYF.

The rearrangement joins TRBV6-5 to TRBJ2-5; 8 bases line up with TRBD2. V was clipped by 8 bases and J by 2 bases; unmatched bases: 10. Germline V gene sequence: CDR1 MNHEY, CDR2 SVGAGI. The length of the CDR3 is 15 residues. As DNA, the CDR3 is TGTGCCAGCCGTGTGGCGGGGGGCACTCAAGAGACCCAGTACTTC. Protein: CASRVAGGTQETQYF.